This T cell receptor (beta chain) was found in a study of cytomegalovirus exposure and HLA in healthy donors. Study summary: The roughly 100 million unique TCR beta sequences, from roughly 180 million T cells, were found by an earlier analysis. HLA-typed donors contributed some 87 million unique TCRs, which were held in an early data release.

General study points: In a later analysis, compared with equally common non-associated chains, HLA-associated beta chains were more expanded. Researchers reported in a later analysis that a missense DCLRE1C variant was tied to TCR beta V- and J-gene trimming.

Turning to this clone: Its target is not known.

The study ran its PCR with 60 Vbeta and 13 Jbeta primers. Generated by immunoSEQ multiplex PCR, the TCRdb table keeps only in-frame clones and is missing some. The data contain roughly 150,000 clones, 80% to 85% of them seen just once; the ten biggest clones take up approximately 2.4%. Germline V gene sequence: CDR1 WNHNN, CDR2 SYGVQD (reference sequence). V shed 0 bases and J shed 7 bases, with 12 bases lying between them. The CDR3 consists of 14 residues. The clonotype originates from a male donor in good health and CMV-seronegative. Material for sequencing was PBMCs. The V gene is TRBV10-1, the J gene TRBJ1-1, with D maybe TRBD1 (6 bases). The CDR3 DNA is TGCGCCAGCAGTGAGTCAGGGGACACCGGTGAAGCTTTCTTT. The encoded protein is CASSESGDTGEAFF.